This record looks at one T cell receptor beta chain sequence and its context. The record originates from a study of blood T cell repertoires in COVID-19. The table came from immunoSEQ multiplex PCR; TCRdb's copy has only in-frame clones and leaves some out. The data show about 50,000 clones, less than 80% seen once. This CDR3 has 13 amino acids. Germline V gene sequence: CDR1 SGDLS, CDR2 YYNGEE. Between the trimmed V and J ends, which lost 3 bases and 2 bases, there was a span of 8 bases. The chain joins TRBV9 to TRBJ1-2; D perhaps matches TRBD1 (6 bases). The receptor comes from a man in his sixties or seventies with acute or convalescent COVID-19. The sample comprised peripheral blood. The CDR3 sequence is CASSAGTNYGYTF. DNA for the CDR3: TGTGCCAGCAGCGCCGGGACAAACTATGGCTACACCTTC.